Below, one T cell receptor beta chain is given with its context. Its binding antigen is unknown. No much larger clone is present one base from it, and per-base qualities are unavailable. This sample stems from a study of blood T cells in healthy people across ages (dated by TCRdb to about 2015). The study in broad terms: In model experiments, roughly one uniquely barcoded TCR beta cDNA molecule per two T cells was captured by template switching. Two additional independent replicas of 1 million unique cDNA reads from the same blood draw were analyzed for two donors (one aged 18 to 30 and one aged 80 or older). To avoid experimental bias, donors of different ages were distributed randomly across sequencing lanes. The donors were split into four age groups: young (average about 15 years), middle-aged (about 40), aged (more than 60) and long-lived (over 80). Using deep sequencing normalized with unique cDNA molecular identifiers, the study measured how TCR beta repertoire diversity changes with age. What the work shows at the level of the full study, not this receptor alone: Because the CMV infection status of the donors was unknown, age-related changes in expanded clonotypes may potentially have been confounded. Compared with the aged group, the long-lived group had more naive CD4+ T cells, fewer expanded clones and increased TCR diversity, a pattern suggesting age selection. Estimates of total diversity from one million sequenced T cells were regarded as lower bounds and underestimates. Bulk unsorted PBMC profiling prevented conclusive comparison of naive and antigen-experienced compartments. A strong correlation was found between observed TCR beta diversity and the percentage of naive T cells measured by flow cytometry. As age increased, observed TCR beta diversity per million T cells dropped in a roughly linear way, and a significant reduction was already evident by age about 40.

The roughly 39 donors, aged roughly 6 to 90 years, were systemically healthy Caucasian individuals from Russia. Each donor gave ten milliliters of peripheral blood, drawn into EDTA-treated Vacutainer tubes. Ficoll-Paque density-gradient centrifugation was used to isolate PBMCs, with at least 6.5 million per sample. Trizol reagent was used to extract total RNA from the PBMCs, yielding at least 6 micrograms per sample. Naive CD45RAhigh/CD27high T cell percentages were measured by flow cytometry on a PBMC aliquot from every donor. CDR1 SGHTA and CDR2 FQGNSA are derived from the germline V gene. Taken from cysteine to phenylalanine, the CDR3 has 16 residues. Solely the CDR3 DNA is kept, with 48 bases framed from the first base. The library came from 5' RACE. TCRdb records Illumina HiSeq 2500 as the sequencer. The second PCR ran for roughly 7 to 11 cycles and used a J-beta primer mix along with a sample-barcoded 5' primer. A unique molecular identifier was introduced onto each TCR beta cDNA molecule by a template-switch 5' adaptor carrying 12 random nucleotides. At least 3 million CDR3-containing paired-end reads were obtained from each sample. First-strand cDNA was synthesized from all RNA with the Mint cDNA synthesis kit, primed by a TRBC-specific oligonucleotide. All cDNA was treated with uracil-DNA glycosylase and then went through a first 18-cycle PCR with the universal primers M1SS and BC2_uni_R. As for the original processing: Each sample was normalized by randomly selecting 1 million high-quality reads, each carrying a distinct molecular identifier. Instead of being binned into consensus sequences, reads that shared molecular identifiers were thrown out. MiTCR, with a Q25 quality threshold and the strictest error-elimination algorithm, was used for CDR3 identification, clonotype clustering and error correction. Lower-bound total TCR beta diversity was estimated with a nonparametric unseen species model using Euler transformation. In TCRdb, the public reads were trimmed at Q25 with fastp and aligned with MiXCR, with productive beta chains retained. All rows with the same CDR3 protein become a single entry with the most common DNA and genes. TCRdb assigned the V and J calls; the authors' analysis was not used. The sample records about 290,000 distinct CDR3 sequences, around 29% of which are singletons. The leading ten clones occupy around 30% of the sample.

This sequence originates from a woman aged 70 to 79 in good health. The chain is encoded by TRBV7-2 joined to TRBJ2-5; 14 central nucleotides agree with TRBD2. With the DNA end fitting TRBJ2-1 better, the J assignment may be wrong. The sequencing sample was made of blood. The CDR3 has the sequence CASSLAKGLAGVEQFF. The DNA reads as follows: TGTGCCAGCAGCTTAGCTAAGGGACTAGCGGGAGTTGAGCAGTTCTTC.